The following is a TCR beta chain sequence with its context. This entry belongs to a study of blood T cell repertoires in COVID-19. At the level of the study: T cells, B-cell-depleted T cells, or PBMCs provided the cDNA or gDNA that served as material.

Measured with immunoSEQ multiplex PCR; TCRdb has only the in-frame clones, and not every one. In the table there are approximately 300,000 clones, over 80% of which are singletons. This TCR was sampled from a middle-aged woman with acute or convalescent COVID-19. The sequenced material came from peripheral blood.

CDR3 DNA: TGTGCCAGCAGTTATTTGGGCAGGGAGGACACTGAAGCTTTCTTT. It translates to CASSYLGREDTEAFF. The chain employs TRBV6-9 and TRBJ1-1, with a tentative D call TRBD1 (5 bases). Germline values: CDR1 MNHGY, CDR2 SVAAGI. The CDR3 is 15 amino acids. Trimming shortened V by 1 base and J by 3 bases, and 12 bases separated the two germline ends.